Listed here are 4 T cell receptor beta chains from one sample, sequenced in a study of T cells in pancreatic ductal adenocarcinoma. Surgery without prior neoadjuvant therapy was the treatment of the selected pancreatic ductal adenocarcinoma patients. TCRdb keeps only in-frame clones here, not all; method: immunoSEQ multiplex PCR. The sample consists of about 30,000 clones, roughly 92% of them appearing once. Sequenced: PBMCs. The origin of the receptors is a human donor with pancreatic ductal adenocarcinoma.

The chain uses TRBV4-3 and TRBJ1-4; D possibly corresponds to TRBD1 (5 bases). This CDR3 contains 17 residues. The germline CDR1 and CDR2 sequences are LGHNA and YSLEER. Trimming stripped 0 bases from V and 1 base from J, with 12 bases between. Written as DNA, the CDR3 is TGCGCCAGCAGCCAAGATACGGGGGGAGGAACTAATGAAAAACTGTTTTTT. Translation: CASSQDTGGGTNEKLFF.

The gene calls are TRBV4-2 and TRBJ2-7; perhaps TRBD2 as D (5 bases). Germline V CDR1 and CDR2: LGHNA, YNFKEQ. V lost 0 bases and J lost 6, with 12 bases in between. CDR3 length: 14 amino acids. In nucleotides, the CDR3 is TGTGCCAGCAGCCAAGAATCCATAGGGAGCGAGCAGTACTTC. Its translation: CASSQESIGSEQYF.

The J gene is TRBJ1-5, the V gene TRBV2, with D hard to call. Germline lookup yields CDR1 SNHLY and CDR2 FYNNEI. V gave up 4 bases and J gave up 9 bases, with 10 bases separating them. The CDR3 is 12 amino acids. The CDR3 protein is CASSGEVRPQHF. The CDR3 DNA sequence: TGTGCCAGCAGTGGTGAGGTTCGGCCCCAGCATTTT.

The chain is built from TRBV29-1 and TRBJ2-3, with D unclear. CDR3 length: 12 amino acids. Germline CDR1 reads SQVTM; CDR2 reads ANQGSEA. Trimming removed 5 bases from V and 2 bases from J, with 8 bases in between. The CDR3 bases are TGCAGCGTTCCCGACTTCACAGATACGCAGTATTTT. Translated, it gives CSVPDFTDTQYF.